This T cell receptor (beta chain) was recovered during a study of CD8+CD57+ T cells in acquired aplastic anemia. Study-wide background: The sorted CD4+ and CD8+ cells yielded an average around 3.4 ug of DNA.

CDR3 length equals 18 residues. From germline, CDR1 is ENHRY and CDR2 SYGVKD. The V and J ends lost 4 bases and 2 bases respectively, with 21 bases between them. Genomic DNA constituted the template upon which TCR beta VDJ and CDR3 profiling was performed. A single record per CDR3 protein comes from TCRdb applying MiXCR to the reads. In the table there are 200,000 to 250,000 distinct CDR3 sequences, 30% to 40% of which are singletons. The chain carries TRBV10-3 and TRBJ2-1, with a weak D call TRBD2 (6 bases). The sample comprised sorted CD4+, CD8+, or CD8+CD57+ T cells (not recorded which) from PBMCs. The source is a human donor in good health, serving as a control. As DNA, the CDR3 is TGTGCCATCAGTGGCAGACTTTTCAGGACTACCCCCTACAATGAGCAGTTCTTC. This sequence encodes CAISGRLFRTTPYNEQFF.